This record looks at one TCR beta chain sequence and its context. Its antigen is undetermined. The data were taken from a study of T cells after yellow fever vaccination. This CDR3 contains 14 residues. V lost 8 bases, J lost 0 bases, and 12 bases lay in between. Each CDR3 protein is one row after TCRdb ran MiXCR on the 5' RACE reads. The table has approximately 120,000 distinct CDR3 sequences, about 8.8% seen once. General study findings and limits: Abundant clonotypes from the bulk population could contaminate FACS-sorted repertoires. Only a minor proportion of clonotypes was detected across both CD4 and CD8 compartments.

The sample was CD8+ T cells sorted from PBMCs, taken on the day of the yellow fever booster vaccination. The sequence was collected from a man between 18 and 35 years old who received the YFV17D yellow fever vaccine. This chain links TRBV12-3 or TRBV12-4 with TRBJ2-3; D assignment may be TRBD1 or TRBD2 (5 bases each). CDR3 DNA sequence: TGTGCCAGCTCCGGGACCAGCAGCACAGATACGCAGTATTTT. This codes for CASSGTSSTDTQYF.